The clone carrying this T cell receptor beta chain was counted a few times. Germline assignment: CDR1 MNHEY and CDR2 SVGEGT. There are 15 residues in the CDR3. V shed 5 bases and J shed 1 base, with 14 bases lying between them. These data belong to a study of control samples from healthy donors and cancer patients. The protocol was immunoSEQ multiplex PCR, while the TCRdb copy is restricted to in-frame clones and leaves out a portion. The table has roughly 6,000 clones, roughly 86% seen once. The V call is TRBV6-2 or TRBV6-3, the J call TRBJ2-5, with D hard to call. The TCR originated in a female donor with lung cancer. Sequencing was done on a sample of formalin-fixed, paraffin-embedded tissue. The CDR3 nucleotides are TGTGCCAGCAGTCCCGGTTACTCGACCCAAGAGACCCAGTACTTC. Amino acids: CASSPGYSTQETQYF.